This TCR beta chain was sequenced during a study of neurological immune-mediated disorders. General observations from the study: According to phylogenetic grouping, one related-CDR3 cluster, a possible signature, contained the repertoires of 18 of 34 multiple sclerosis patients. The multiple sclerosis repertoire cluster was not associated with any clinical or MRI feature, with the authors stating that larger cohorts are needed.

Via MiXCR, TCRdb re-called the 5' RACE reads, giving one row per CDR3 protein. The sample lists roughly 62,000 distinct CDR3 sequences; about 3.5% were seen once. V lost 3 bases to trimming and J lost 4 bases, with 8 bases between them. Germline values: CDR1 KGHDR, CDR2 SFDVKD. This CDR3 region has 13 residues. This clonotype was counted at least ten times. Its antigen is as yet unknown. Sequencing was done on a sample of PBMCs. The genes are TRBV24-1 and TRBJ2-5; D gene uncertain. The clonotype comes from a woman aged 45-59 years with multiple sclerosis. Written as DNA, the CDR3 is TGTGCCACCAGTGATCTATCAGGAGAGACCCAGTACTTC. This encodes CATSDLSGETQYF.